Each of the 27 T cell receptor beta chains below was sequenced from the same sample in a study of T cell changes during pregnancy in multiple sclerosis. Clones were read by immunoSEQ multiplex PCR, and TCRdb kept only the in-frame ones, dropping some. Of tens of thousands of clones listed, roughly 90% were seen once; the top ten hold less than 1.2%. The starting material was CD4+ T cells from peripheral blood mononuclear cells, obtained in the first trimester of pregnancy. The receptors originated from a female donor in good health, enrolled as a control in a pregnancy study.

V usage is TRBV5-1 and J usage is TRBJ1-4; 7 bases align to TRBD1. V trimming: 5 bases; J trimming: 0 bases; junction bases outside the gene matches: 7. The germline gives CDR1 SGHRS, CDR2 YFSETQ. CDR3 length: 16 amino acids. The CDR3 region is CASRGTAVATNEKLFF. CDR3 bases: TGCGCCAGCAGGGGGACAGCAGTTGCAACTAATGAAAAACTGTTTTTT. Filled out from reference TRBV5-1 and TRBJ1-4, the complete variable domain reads KAGVTQTPRYLIKTRGQQVTLSCSPISGHRSVSWYQQTPGQGLQFLFEYFSETQRNKGNFPGRFSGRQFSNSRSEMNVSTLELGDSALYLCASRGTAVATNEKLFFGSGTQLSVL.

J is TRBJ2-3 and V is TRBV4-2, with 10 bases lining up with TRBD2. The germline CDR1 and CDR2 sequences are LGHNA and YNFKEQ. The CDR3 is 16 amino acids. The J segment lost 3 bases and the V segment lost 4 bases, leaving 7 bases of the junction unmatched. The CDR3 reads CASSPGSGGGTDTQYF. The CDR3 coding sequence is TGTGCCAGCAGCCCCGGCAGCGGGGGGGGAACAGATACGCAGTATTTT.

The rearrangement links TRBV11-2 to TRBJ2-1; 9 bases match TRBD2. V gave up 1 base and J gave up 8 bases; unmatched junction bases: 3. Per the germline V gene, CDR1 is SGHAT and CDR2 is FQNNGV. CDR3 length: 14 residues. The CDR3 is CASSLGGRADEQFF. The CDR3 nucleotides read TGTGCCAGCAGCTTAGGCGGGAGGGCTGATGAGCAGTTCTTC.

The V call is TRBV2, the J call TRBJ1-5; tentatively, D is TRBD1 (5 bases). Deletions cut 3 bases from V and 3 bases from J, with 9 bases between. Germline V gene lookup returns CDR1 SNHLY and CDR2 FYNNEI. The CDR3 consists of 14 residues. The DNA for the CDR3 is TGTGCCAGCAGTGAGGGGGGGAACAATCAGCCCCAGCATTTT. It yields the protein CASSEGGNNQPQHF.

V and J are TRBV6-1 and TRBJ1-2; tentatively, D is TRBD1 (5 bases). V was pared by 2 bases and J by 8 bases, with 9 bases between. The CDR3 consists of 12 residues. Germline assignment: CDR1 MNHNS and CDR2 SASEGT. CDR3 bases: TGTGCCAGCAGTGAAACCCCAGGGGGCTACACCTTC. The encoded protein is CASSETPGGYTF.

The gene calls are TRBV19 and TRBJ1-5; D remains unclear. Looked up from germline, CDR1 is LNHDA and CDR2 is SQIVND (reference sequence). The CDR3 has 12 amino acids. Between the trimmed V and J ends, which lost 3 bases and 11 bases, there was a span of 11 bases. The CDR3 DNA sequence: TGTGCCAGTAGTATCGCCTCTTTAGCCCAGCATTTT. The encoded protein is CASSIASLAQHF.

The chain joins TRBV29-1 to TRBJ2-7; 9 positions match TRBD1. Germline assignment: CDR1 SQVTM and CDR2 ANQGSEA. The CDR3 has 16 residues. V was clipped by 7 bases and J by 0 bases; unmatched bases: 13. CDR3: CSDKRTGDPSSYEQYF. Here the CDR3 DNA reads TGCAGCGATAAAAGGACAGGGGACCCTAGCTCCTACGAGCAGTACTTC.

The CDR3 here is CASSLGAGALRDTQYF. CDR3 DNA sequence: TGTGCCAGCAGCTTAGGCGCGGGAGCCCTGCGGGATACGCAGTATTTT. The genes are TRBV7-2 and TRBJ2-3; 7 positions agree with TRBD2. The germline V gene has CDR1 SGHTA and CDR2 FQGNSA. V shed 1 base and J 6 bases; nucleotides not matched to a gene: 10. This CDR3 is built from 16 residues.

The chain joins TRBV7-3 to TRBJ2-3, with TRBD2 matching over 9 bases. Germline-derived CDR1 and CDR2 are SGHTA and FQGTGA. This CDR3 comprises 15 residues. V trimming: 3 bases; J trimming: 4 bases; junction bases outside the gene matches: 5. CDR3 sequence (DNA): TGTGCCAGCAGCTTTGCGGGGGGGGCCTCAGATACGCAGTATTTT. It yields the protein CASSFAGGASDTQYF.

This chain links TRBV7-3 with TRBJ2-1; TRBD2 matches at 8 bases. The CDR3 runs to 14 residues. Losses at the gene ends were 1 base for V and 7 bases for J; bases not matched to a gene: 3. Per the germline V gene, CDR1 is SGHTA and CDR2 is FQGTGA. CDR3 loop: CASSLKRGGNEQFF. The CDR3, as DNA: TGTGCCAGCAGCTTAAAACGGGGGGGTAATGAGCAGTTCTTC.

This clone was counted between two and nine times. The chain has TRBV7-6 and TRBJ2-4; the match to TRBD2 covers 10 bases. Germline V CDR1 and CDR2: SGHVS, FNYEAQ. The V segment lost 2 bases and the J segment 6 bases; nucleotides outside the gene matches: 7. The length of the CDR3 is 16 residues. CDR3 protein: CASSLTAGGRGNIQYF. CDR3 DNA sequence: TGTGCCAGCAGCTTAACAGCGGGAGGGCGTGGAAACATTCAGTACTTC. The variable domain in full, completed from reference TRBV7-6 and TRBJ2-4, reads GAGVSQSPRYKVTKRGQDVALRCDPISGHVSLYWYRQALGQGPEFLTYFNYEAQQDKSGLPNDRFSAERPEGSISTLTIQRTEQRDSAMYRCASSLTAGGRGNIQYFGAGTRLSVL.

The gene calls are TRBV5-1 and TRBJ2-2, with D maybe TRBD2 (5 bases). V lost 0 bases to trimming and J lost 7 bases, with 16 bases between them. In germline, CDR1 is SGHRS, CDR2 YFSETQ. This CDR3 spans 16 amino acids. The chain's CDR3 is CASSLVARSRDGELFF. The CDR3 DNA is TGCGCCAGCAGCTTGGTAGCTAGAAGTCGGGACGGGGAGCTGTTTTTT.

As DNA, the CDR3 is TGTGCCAGCAGCTTGGGAGGAGGGAATCAGCCCCAGCATTTT. Translating gives CASSLGGGNQPQHF. The chain couples TRBV5-5 to TRBJ1-5, with D unclear. Germline CDR1 and CDR2: SGHKS and YYEKEE (reference sequence). The V gene lost 0 bases and the J gene lost 4 bases, with 8 bases spanning the gap. This CDR3 spans 14 amino acids.

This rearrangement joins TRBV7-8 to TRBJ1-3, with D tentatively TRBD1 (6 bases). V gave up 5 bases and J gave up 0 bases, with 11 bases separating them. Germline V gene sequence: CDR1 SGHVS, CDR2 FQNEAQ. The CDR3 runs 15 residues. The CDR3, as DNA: TGTGCCAGCAGCCCCCAGGGGAGCTCTGGAAACACCATATATTTT. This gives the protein CASSPQGSSGNTIYF.

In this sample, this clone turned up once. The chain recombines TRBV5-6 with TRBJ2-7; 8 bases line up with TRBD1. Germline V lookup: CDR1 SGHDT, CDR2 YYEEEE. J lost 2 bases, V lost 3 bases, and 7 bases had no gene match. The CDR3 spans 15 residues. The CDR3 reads CASSSRGQGAYEQYF. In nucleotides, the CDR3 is TGTGCCAGCAGCTCTCGCGGACAGGGAGCCTACGAGCAGTACTTC.

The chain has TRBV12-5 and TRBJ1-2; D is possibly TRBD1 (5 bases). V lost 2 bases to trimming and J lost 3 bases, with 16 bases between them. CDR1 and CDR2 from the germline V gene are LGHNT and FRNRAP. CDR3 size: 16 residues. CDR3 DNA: TGTGCTAGTGGTTTGAACGTTAGGGGAGGCTACTATGGCTACACCTTC. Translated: CASGLNVRGGYYGYTF.

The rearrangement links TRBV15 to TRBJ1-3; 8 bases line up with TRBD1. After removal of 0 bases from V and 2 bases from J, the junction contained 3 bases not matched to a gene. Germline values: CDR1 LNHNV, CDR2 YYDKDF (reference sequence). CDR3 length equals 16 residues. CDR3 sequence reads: CATSRDGTGPGNTIYF. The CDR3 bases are TGTGCCACCAGCAGAGATGGGACAGGACCTGGAAACACCATATATTTT.

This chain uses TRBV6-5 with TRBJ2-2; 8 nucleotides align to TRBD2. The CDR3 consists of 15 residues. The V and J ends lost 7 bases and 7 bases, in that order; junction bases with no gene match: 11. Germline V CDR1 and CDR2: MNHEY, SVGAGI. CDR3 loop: CASTTSVLLNGELFF. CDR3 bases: TGTGCCAGCACGACTAGCGTTTTGTTAAACGGGGAGCTGTTTTTT.

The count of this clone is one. CDR3 DNA: TGTGCCAGCCAGCGAGGGGGCGGCTATGGCTACACCTTC. This sequence encodes CASQRGGGYGYTF. J is TRBJ1-2 and V is TRBV6-5; 7 bases fit TRBD1. The CDR3 is 13 residues long. Germline CDR1 and CDR2: MNHEY and SVGAGI. J was trimmed by 4 bases and V by 8 bases; bases with no gene match: 7.

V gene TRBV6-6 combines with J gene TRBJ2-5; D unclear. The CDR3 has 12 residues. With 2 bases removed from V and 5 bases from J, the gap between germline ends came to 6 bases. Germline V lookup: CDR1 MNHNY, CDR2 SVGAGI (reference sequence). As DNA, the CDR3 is TGTGCCAGCAGTTACGGCCAGGAGACCCAGTACTTC. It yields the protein CASSYGQETQYF.

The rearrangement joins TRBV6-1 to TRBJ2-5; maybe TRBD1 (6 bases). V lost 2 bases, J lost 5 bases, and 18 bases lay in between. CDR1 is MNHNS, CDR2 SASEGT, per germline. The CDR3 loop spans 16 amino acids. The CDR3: CASSELQGSVGETQYF. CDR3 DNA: TGTGCCAGCAGTGAACTCCAGGGGAGCGTAGGGGAGACCCAGTACTTC.

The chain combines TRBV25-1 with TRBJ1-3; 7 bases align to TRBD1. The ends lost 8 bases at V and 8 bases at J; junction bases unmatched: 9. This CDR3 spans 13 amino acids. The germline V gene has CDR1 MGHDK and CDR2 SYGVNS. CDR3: CASGDTGADTIYF. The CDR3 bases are TGTGCCAGCGGAGACACAGGGGCCGACACCATATATTTT.

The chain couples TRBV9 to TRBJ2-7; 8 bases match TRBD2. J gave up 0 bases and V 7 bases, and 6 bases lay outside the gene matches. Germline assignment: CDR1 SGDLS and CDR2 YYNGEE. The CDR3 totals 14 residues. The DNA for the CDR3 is TGTGCCAGCGCTAGCGGGCGGAGCTCCTACGAGCAGTACTTC. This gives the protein CASASGRSSYEQYF.

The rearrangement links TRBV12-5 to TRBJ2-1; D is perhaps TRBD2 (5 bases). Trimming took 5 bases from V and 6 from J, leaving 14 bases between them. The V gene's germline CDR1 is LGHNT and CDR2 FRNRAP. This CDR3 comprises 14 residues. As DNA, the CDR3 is TGTGCTAGTGGTCTTGGAGCGGACGGCAATGAGCAGTTCTTC. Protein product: CASGLGADGNEQFF.

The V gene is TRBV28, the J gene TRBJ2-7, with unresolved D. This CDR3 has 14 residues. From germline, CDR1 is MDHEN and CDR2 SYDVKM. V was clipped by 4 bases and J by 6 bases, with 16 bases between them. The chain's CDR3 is CASSYDTLVSEQYF. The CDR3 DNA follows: TGTGCCAGCAGTTACGACACCTTGGTTTCCGAGCAGTACTTC.

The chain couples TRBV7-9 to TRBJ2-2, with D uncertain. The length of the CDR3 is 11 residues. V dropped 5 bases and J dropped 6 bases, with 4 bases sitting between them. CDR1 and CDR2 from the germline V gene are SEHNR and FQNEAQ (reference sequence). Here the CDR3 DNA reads TGTGCCAGCAGCCCCTCCGGGGAGCTGTTTTTT. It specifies CASSPSGELFF. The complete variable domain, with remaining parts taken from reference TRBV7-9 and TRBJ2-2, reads DTGVSQNPRHKITKRGQNVTFRCDPISEHNRLYWYRQTLGQGPEFLTYFQNEAQLEKSRLLSDRFSAERPKGSFSTLEIQRTEQGDSAMYLCASSPSGELFFGEGSRLTVL.

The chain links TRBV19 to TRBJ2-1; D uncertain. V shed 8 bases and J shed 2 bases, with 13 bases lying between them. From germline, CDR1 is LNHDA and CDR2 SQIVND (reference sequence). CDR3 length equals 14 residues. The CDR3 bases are TGTGCCAGTCGAGCTCCCGAGGCCTACAATGAGCAGTTCTTC. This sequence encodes CASRAPEAYNEQFF.